What follows are 24 T cell receptor beta chains derived from one specimen sequenced in a study of PD-L1 blockade in urothelial cancer (dated by TCRdb to about 2017). The time point label here, explained by the study, means: peripheral blood 6 weeks after treatment start. The library was built by means of the immunoSEQ multiplex PCR assay. This immuneACCESS table, as held by TCRdb, lists in-frame sequences with V and J called but not all clones. Of the missing ones, under half trace to an unresolved V gene in checked studies; the others have no known cause. This sample holds some 110,000 clones; approximately 90% were observed only once. The ten largest clones represent more than 1.5% of the sample. The specimen comprised PBMCs, sampled around atezolizumab (anti-PD-L1) treatment. Receptors were obtained from a man aged 60 to 75 with urothelial cancer.

This chain joins TRBV5-1 and TRBJ1-6; weak D call: TRBD1 (6 bases). This CDR3 has 15 amino acids. Germline V CDR1 and CDR2: SGHRS, YFSETQ. Deletions cut 6 bases from V and 9 bases from J, with 19 bases between. CDR3 sequence: CASTRNSGEGSPLHF. The CDR3 nucleotides are TGCGCCAGCACCCGGAACTCAGGGGAGGGTTCACCCCTCCACTTT.

The rearrangement uses TRBV11-3 and TRBJ2-7, with TRBD1 matching 7 bases. The V segment lost 5 bases and the J segment 3 bases; nucleotides outside the gene matches: 10. The CDR3 extends over 15 amino acids. Germline V gene sequence: CDR1 SGHNT, CDR2 YENEEA. The CDR3 bases are TGTGCCAGCAGCCGATATGGGACAGAGGACTACGAGCAGTACTTC. Its translation is CASSRYGTEDYEQYF. The variable domain in full, completed from reference TRBV11-3 and TRBJ2-7, reads EAGVVQSPRYKIIEKKQPVAFWCNPISGHNTLYWYLQNLGQGPELLIRYENEEAVDDSQLPKDRFSAERLKGVDSTLKIQPAELGDSAVYLCASSRYGTEDYEQYFGPGTRLTVT.

The gene calls are TRBV2 and TRBJ2-1, with 10 bases identical to TRBD1. With V trimmed by 3 bases and J by 5 bases, 16 bases remained unmatched. The CDR3 covers 19 residues. Looked up from germline, CDR1 is SNHLY and CDR2 is FYNNEI. CDR3 DNA: TGTGCCAGCAGTGAGTCCGGGTCGATACGGGACAGGGGCAACAATGAGCAGTTCTTC. Translation gives CASSESGSIRDRGNNEQFF.

V gene TRBV7-6 combines with J gene TRBJ1-1, with a weak D call TRBD1 (5 bases). CDR1 is SGHVS and CDR2 is FNYEAQ in the germline V gene. The CDR3 sequence is 15 residues long. V lost 5 bases, J lost 2 bases, and 15 bases lay in between. As DNA, the CDR3 is TGTGCCAGCAGCGGTGGATCCAGGGCAAACACTGAAGCTTTCTTT. Translated, it gives CASSGGSRANTEAFF.

The chain carries TRBV11-2 and TRBJ2-3; possibly TRBD1 for D (5 bases). This CDR3 region has 15 residues. Looked up from germline, CDR1 is SGHAT and CDR2 is FQNNGV. V gave up 1 base and J gave up 6 bases, with 14 bases separating them. CDR3 amino acids: CASSLVGQGYDTQYF. DNA for the CDR3: TGTGCCAGCAGCTTAGTTGGGCAGGGATACGATACGCAGTATTTT.

The chain has TRBV4-1 and TRBJ1-5; 11 bases are shared with TRBD1. The germline V gene has CDR1 MGHRA and CDR2 YSYEKL. The CDR3 is 18 residues long. The V gene end was trimmed by 0 bases and the J gene end by 4 bases; junction bases not matched to a gene: 8. The CDR3 here is CASSQEGTGGGSNQPQHF. In nucleotides, the CDR3 is TGCGCCAGCAGCCAAGAGGGGACAGGGGGAGGTTCGAATCAGCCCCAGCATTTT.

This clone was recorded only once. The rearrangement uses TRBV18 and TRBJ1-1, with D perhaps matching TRBD1 (6 bases). This CDR3 is 17 amino acids long. With 3 bases removed from V and 6 bases from J, the gap between germline ends came to 23 bases. CDR1 and CDR2 from the germline V gene are KGHSH and LQKENI. The DNA of the CDR3 is TGTGCCAGCTCACCGTACCAGGCCGGGGGCGGGGGGGCTGAAGCTTTCTTT. Protein: CASSPYQAGGGGAEAFF.

The chain is built from TRBV6-5 and TRBJ1-2, with a weak D call TRBD1 (5 bases). Trimming cost V 6 bases and J 6 bases, with 20 bases left between them. The CDR3 runs to 15 residues. Germline V gene data show CDR1 as MNHEY and CDR2 as SVGAGI. DNA of the CDR3: TGTGCCAGCAGCAACCCCGGCCTCGGAGGGGATGGCTACACCTTC. As protein: CASSNPGLGGDGYTF.

This sequence joins TRBV14 and TRBJ2-1, with no clear D. The CDR3 is 13 amino acids. Trimming pared 1 base from V and 7 bases from J, leaving 8 bases between. Germline loops: CDR1 SGHDN, CDR2 FVKESK. The CDR3 protein is CASSQAFPNEQFF. Here the CDR3 DNA reads TGTGCCAGCAGCCAAGCCTTCCCTAATGAGCAGTTCTTC.

This clone was picked up one time. CDR3 loop: CASSLGEQGADQPQHF. The CDR3, as DNA: TGCGCCAGCAGCCTGGGTGAACAGGGGGCTGATCAGCCCCAGCATTTT. The genes are TRBV5-1 and TRBJ1-5; TRBD1 agrees at 9 bases. CDR1 SGHRS and CDR2 YFSETQ come from the germline V gene. V shed 4 bases, J shed 5 bases, and the junction held 10 bases outside the gene matches. This CDR3 region has 16 residues.

V usage is TRBV9 and J usage is TRBJ1-2, with D perhaps TRBD1 (5 bases). There are 14 residues in the CDR3. V dropped 3 bases and J dropped 7 bases, with 16 bases sitting between them. Germline V CDR1 and CDR2: SGDLS, YYNGEE. The CDR3 DNA sequence: TGTGCCAGCAGCGCCCAGGGAGGGGCCAGTGGCTACACCTTC. It codes for CASSAQGGASGYTF.

This rearrangement joins TRBV7-2 to TRBJ1-1; TRBD1 matches 11 bases. The V and J ends lost 5 bases and 5 bases, in that order; junction bases with no gene match: 7. The length of the CDR3 is 15 residues. The germline CDR1 and CDR2 sequences are SGHTA and FQGNSA. The CDR3 DNA follows: TGTGCCAGCAGCATTGGGACAGGGGGGAGGACTGAAGCTTTCTTT. This sequence encodes CASSIGTGGRTEAFF.

The rearrangement joins TRBV5-4 to TRBJ1-1; 7 bases fit TRBD1. Germline V gives CDR1 SGHNT, CDR2 YYREEE (reference sequence). V lost 4 bases to trimming and J lost 3 bases; unmatched junction nucleotides: 3. The CDR3 length is 13 residues. The DNA for the CDR3 is TGTGCCAGCAGCCGACAGGGTGACACTGAAGCTTTCTTT. Amino acid sequence: CASSRQGDTEAFF.

The chain combines TRBV14 with TRBJ2-2; D is unresolved. This CDR3 spans 14 amino acids. V dropped 2 bases and J dropped 7 bases, with 11 bases sitting between them. Germline CDR1 and CDR2: SGHDN and FVKESK. The CDR3 sequence is CASSQSASYGELFF. CDR3 nucleotide sequence: TGTGCCAGCAGCCAAAGCGCTAGTTACGGGGAGCTGTTTTTT.

V usage is TRBV10-3 and J usage is TRBJ1-1; no definite D call. This CDR3 contains 17 residues. V was clipped by 1 base and J by 0 bases, with 15 bases between them. Germline assignment: CDR1 ENHRY and CDR2 SYGVKD. The CDR3 DNA is TGTGCCATCAGTGAGTACGGGAGGACCCTCTTGAACACTGAAGCTTTCTTT. Translation: CAISEYGRTLLNTEAFF.

V usage is TRBV5-6 and J usage is TRBJ1-5; D is unresolved. V was trimmed by 1 base and J by 5 bases, leaving 13 bases between them. CDR3 length equals 15 residues. The germline gives CDR1 SGHDT, CDR2 YYEEEE. CDR3 protein: CASSLRLLRDQPQHF. The CDR3 coding sequence is TGTGCCAGCAGCTTGAGACTGCTCCGGGATCAGCCCCAGCATTTT. Supplemented by reference TRBV5-6 and TRBJ1-5, the full variable domain reads DAGVTQSPTHLIKTRGQQVTLRCSPKSGHDTVSWYQQALGQGPQFIFQYYEEEERQRGNFPDRFSGHQFPNYSSELNVNALLLGDSALYLCASSLRLLRDQPQHFGDGTRLSIL.

The chain carries TRBV4-2 and TRBJ2-7, with D perhaps matching TRBD1 (5 bases). The germline CDR1 and CDR2 sequences are LGHNA and YNFKEQ. The CDR3 is 11 amino acids. Trimming cost V 3 bases and J 6 bases, with 6 bases left between them. Written as DNA, the CDR3 is TGTGCCAGCAGCCACCAGGGCGAGCAGTACTTC. It yields the protein CASSHQGEQYF.

V usage is TRBV5-6 and J usage is TRBJ2-5; D is perhaps TRBD1 (6 bases). The CDR3 runs to 16 residues. With 1 base removed from V and 3 bases from J, the gap between germline ends came to 16 bases. Per the germline V gene, CDR1 is SGHDT and CDR2 is YYEEEE. The CDR3 nucleotides read TGTGCCAGCAGCTTGTGGTTTACAGGGATTGAAGAGACCCAGTACTTC. Protein product: CASSLWFTGIEETQYF.

This clone has just one count. The chain couples TRBV9 to TRBJ1-5; TRBD1 agrees at 9 bases. V lost 4 bases to trimming and J lost 7 bases; unmatched junction nucleotides: 12. Germline V lookup: CDR1 SGDLS, CDR2 YYNGEE. This CDR3 is 16 amino acids long. CDR3 nucleotide sequence: TGTGCCAGCAGCCCTGATCCGGGACAGGGAGGCCAGCCCCAGCATTTT. Its translation: CASSPDPGQGGQPQHF. Full variable domain (missing parts from reference TRBV9 and TRBJ1-5): DSGVTQTPKHLITATGQRVTLRCSPRSGDLSVYWYQQSLDQGLQFLIQYYNGEERAKGNILERFSAQQFPDLHSELNLSSLELGDSALYFCASSPDPGQGGQPQHFGDGTRLSIL.

V and J are TRBV23-1 and TRBJ2-7, with 11 bases identical to TRBD2. TRBV23-1 is identified as an open reading frame with a role that is uncertain. The CDR3 is made up of 18 amino acids. J was trimmed by 0 bases and V by 3 bases; bases with no gene match: 10. CDR3 DNA: TGCGCCAGCAGTCATCACCGACTAGCGGGATCCGGCTCCTACGAGCAGTACTTC. Its protein is CASSHHRLAGSGSYEQYF.

This clone appeared once. V and J are TRBV28 and TRBJ2-2; 8 nucleotides line up with TRBD1. This CDR3 is built from 14 residues. Germline V gene lookup returns CDR1 MDHEN and CDR2 SYDVKM. V shed 7 bases and J 4 bases; nucleotides not matched to a gene: 5. CDR3: CASKVGQGTGELFF. The CDR3 DNA reads TGTGCCAGCAAGGTCGGACAGGGCACCGGGGAGCTGTTTTTT.

This chain uses TRBV4-1 with TRBJ2-7; D ambiguous. CDR1 and CDR2 from the germline V gene are MGHRA and YSYEKL. The length of the CDR3 is 14 residues. The V end lost 1 base, the J end lost 3 bases, and 10 bases lay between the germline ends. This CDR3 is CASSQGPPNYEQYF. In nucleotides, the CDR3 is TGCGCCAGCAGCCAAGGGCCCCCGAACTACGAGCAGTACTTC.

The chain uses TRBV5-1 and TRBJ2-5, with D maybe TRBD1 (5 bases). The CDR3 spans 15 residues. V was shortened by 2 bases and J by 5 bases, with 16 bases between the two germline ends. Germline assignment: CDR1 SGHRS and CDR2 YFSETQ. CDR3 sequence (DNA): TGCGCCAGCAGCTTAACCCCAGGGATCGGGGAGACCCAGTACTTC. Its protein product is CASSLTPGIGETQYF.

The chain recombines TRBV5-1 with TRBJ2-5, with D unresolved. CDR1 is SGHRS and CDR2 is YFSETQ in the germline V gene. V was shortened by 5 bases and J by 2 bases, with 13 bases between the two germline ends. The CDR3 has 14 amino acids. In DNA form, the CDR3 reads TGCGCCAGCAGGACACAAACAGTACAAGAGACCCAGTACTTC. This sequence encodes CASRTQTVQETQYF.